One sample yielded the 14 T cell receptor beta chains listed below, sequenced in a study of T cell clusters in autoimmune cytopenias. TRB was amplified from roughly 250 ng of peripheral blood genomic DNA per sample. TRB was amplified by touch-down multiplex PCR, primer pools A and B combined. TCRdb reworked the multiplex PCR reads into one entry per CDR3 protein, no DNA. The table gives fewer than 7,000 distinct CDR3 sequences; the top ten clones make up 15% of it. The same data also contributed to another study, on T cell repertoires in aging, cancer and after chemotherapy.

Specimen: peripheral blood. These receptors were obtained from a human donor in good health.

This sequence joins TRBV29-1 and TRBJ2-3; TCRdb's D call, TRBD1, is unchecked because there is no DNA. The CDR3 runs 13 residues. Germline values: CDR1 SQVTM, CDR2 ANQGSEA. The CDR3 sequence: CSVAGTGEDTQYF.

In terms of frequency, this clonotype is medium-sized (0.01 to 0.1%). The chain recombines TRBV5-5 with TRBJ2-7. CDR1 and CDR2 (germline): SGHKS, YYEKEE (reference sequence). The CDR3 has 13 residues. The CDR3 is CASSRSTSYEQYF.

The V gene is TRBV24-1, the J gene TRBJ2-7. Germline V lookup: CDR1 KGHDR, CDR2 SFDVKD. CDR3 size: 13 residues. CDR3 sequence: CATSDDGYTGQYF.

V and J are TRBV19 and TRBJ2-1; TCRdb names TRBD2, which stays unverified in the absence of DNA. This CDR3 spans 16 amino acids. The V gene's germline CDR1 is LNHDA and CDR2 SQIVND (reference sequence). The CDR3 reads CASRKGLAGGNNEQFF.

V and J are TRBV6-6 and TRBJ1-1. Germline V gene sequence: CDR1 MNHNY, CDR2 SVGAGI (reference sequence). CDR3 length: 14 amino acids. The CDR3: CASSYTGWNTEAFF.

By frequency, this clonotype registers medium-sized. The chain joins TRBV5-6 to TRBJ2-3; the D call from TCRdb, TRBD2, cannot be confirmed without DNA. CDR3 length: 15 amino acids. Germline-derived CDR1 and CDR2 are SGHDT and YYEEEE. CDR3 loop: CASSWTPRGTDTQYF.

The chain is built from TRBV18 and TRBJ1-1; the TRBD1 assignment by TCRdb is unverifiable without DNA. This CDR3 has 15 residues. From germline, CDR1 is KGHSH and CDR2 LQKENI. The CDR3 protein is CASSYRDGYNTEAFF.

In terms of frequency, this clonotype is large (0.1 to 1%). The chain combines TRBV19 with TRBJ2-3; the TCRdb call, TRBD1, lacks DNA for checking. Germline assignment: CDR1 LNHDA and CDR2 SQIVND (reference sequence). The CDR3 runs to 15 residues. The CDR3 region is CASSTLGGPTDTQYF.

J is TRBJ2-3 and V is TRBV7-2; TCRdb calls TRBD2, which cannot be checked without DNA. Germline CDR1 and CDR2: SGHTA and FQGNSA. The CDR3 extends over 16 amino acids. This chain's CDR3 is CASSSWTAAQGDTQYF.

This sequence joins TRBV12-3 or TRBV12-4 and TRBJ2-1; TCRdb's assignment of TRBD2 cannot be checked, as there is no DNA. There are 15 residues in the CDR3. CDR3 in amino acids: CASRPAGTSGSLAFF.

This chain uses TRBV4-2 with TRBJ1-1. Germline loops: CDR1 LGHNA, CDR2 YNFKEQ. The CDR3 is made up of 11 amino acids. CDR3 region: CASSRNTEAFF.

This clonotype is classed as medium-sized by frequency. The chain links TRBV6-6 to TRBJ1-6; the D call from TCRdb, TRBD1, cannot be confirmed without DNA. The CDR3 sequence is 15 residues long. Per germline, CDR1 MNHNY and CDR2 SVGAGI (reference sequence). The CDR3 region is CASSPSASYNSPLHF.

This clonotype shows up as medium-sized by frequency. The chain carries TRBV6-1 and TRBJ2-1; the TRBD1 assignment by TCRdb is unverifiable without DNA. The CDR3 contains 18 residues. Germline V gene lookup returns CDR1 MNHNS and CDR2 SASEGT. This CDR3 reads CASSELIEPGGVYNEQFF.

The chain employs TRBV6-1 and TRBJ2-5; the D call from TCRdb, TRBD1, cannot be confirmed without DNA. This CDR3 spans 14 amino acids. Germline V gene data show CDR1 as MNHNS and CDR2 as SASEGT. CDR3 loop: CASSEQTGLETQYF.